This TCR beta chain was observed in a study of glioma-infiltrating T cells. Regarding the study as a whole: Tissue-blood divergence was below expectation in non-neoplastic patients, above in gliomas. CDR3 overlap between tissue and blood was very small.

The iRepertoire nested amplicon-rescue multiplex PCR amplified TCR alpha and beta CDR3s from RNA. Input was about 100-450 ng of tissue mRNA or PBMC total RNA. TCRdb reprocessed the multiplex PCR reads with MiXCR, giving one entry per CDR3 protein. This table has about 140,000 distinct CDR3 sequences, about 39% appearing once. Trimming took off 5 bases at V and 2 bases at J, with 9 bases between the two ends. CDR3 length: 13 amino acids. CDR1 MNHEY and CDR2 SMNVEV come from the germline V gene (reference sequence). In the case of this clonotype: Its specificity is not known.

The sequence derives from a human donor with low-grade glioma or glioblastoma, undergoing nonglioma brain surgery, or in good health (not recorded which). The chain carries TRBV27 and TRBJ2-5, with D unclear. The sequenced sample consisted of glioma tissue, nonneoplastic brain tissue, or PBMCs (not recorded which). The CDR3 reads CASSRRAQETQYF. In DNA, the CDR3 is TGTGCCAGCAGTCGTCGGGCTCAAGAGACCCAGTACTTC.